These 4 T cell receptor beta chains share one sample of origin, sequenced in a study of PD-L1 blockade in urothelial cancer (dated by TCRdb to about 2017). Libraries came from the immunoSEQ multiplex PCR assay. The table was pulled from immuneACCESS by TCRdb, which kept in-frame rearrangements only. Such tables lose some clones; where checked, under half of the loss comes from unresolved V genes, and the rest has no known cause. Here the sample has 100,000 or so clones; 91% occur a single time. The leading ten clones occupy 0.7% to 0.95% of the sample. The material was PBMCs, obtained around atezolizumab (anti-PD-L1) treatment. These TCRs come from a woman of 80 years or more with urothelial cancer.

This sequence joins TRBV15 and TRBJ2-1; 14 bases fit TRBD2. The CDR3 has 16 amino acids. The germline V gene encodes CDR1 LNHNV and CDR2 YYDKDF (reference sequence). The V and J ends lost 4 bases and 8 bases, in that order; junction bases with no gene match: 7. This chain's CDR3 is CATSTQTSGRADEQFF. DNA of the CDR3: TGTGCCACCAGCACCCAGACTAGCGGGAGGGCCGATGAGCAGTTCTTC.

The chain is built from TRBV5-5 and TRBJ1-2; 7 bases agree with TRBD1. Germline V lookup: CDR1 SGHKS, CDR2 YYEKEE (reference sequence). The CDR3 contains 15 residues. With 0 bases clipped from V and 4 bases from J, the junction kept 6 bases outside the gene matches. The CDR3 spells CASSLVGQDIYGYTF. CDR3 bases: TGTGCCAGCAGCTTGGTCGGACAGGACATCTATGGCTACACCTTC.

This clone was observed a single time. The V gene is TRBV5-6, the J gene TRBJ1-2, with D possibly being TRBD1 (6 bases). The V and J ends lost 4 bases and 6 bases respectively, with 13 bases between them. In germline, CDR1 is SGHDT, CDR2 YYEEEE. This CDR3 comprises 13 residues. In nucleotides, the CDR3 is TGTGCCAGCAGCACCGCACAGGGCGATGGCTACACCTTC. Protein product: CASSTAQGDGYTF.

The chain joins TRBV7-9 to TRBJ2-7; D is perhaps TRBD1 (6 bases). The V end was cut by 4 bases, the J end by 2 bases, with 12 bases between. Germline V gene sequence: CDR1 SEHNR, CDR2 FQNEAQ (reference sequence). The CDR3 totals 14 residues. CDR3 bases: TGTGCCAGCAGCTCTCGGGACACCACCTACGAGCAGTACTTC. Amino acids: CASSSRDTTYEQYF.